One and the same sample provided the 21 T cell receptor beta chains below, sequenced in a study of T cells expressing NK-cell markers. TCRdb re-called the 5' RACE reads; one entry per CDR3 protein, DNA not given. The specimen's table records roughly 280,000 distinct CDR3 sequences. Source material: blood T cells: a sorted CD56 or NKG2C T cell subset, CD4+ or CD8+ T cells, or bulk PBMC T cells (not recorded which). The receptors were gathered from a man younger than 30 in good health.

V usage is TRBV5-6 and J usage is TRBJ2-5; checking the TCRdb D call of TRBD1 is not possible without DNA. CDR1 and CDR2 (germline): SGHDT, YYEEEE. The CDR3 loop spans 15 amino acids. The CDR3 loop is CASSSRTVYQETQYF.

The genes are TRBV20-1 and TRBJ2-7. CDR1 and CDR2 from the germline V gene are DFQATT and SNEGSKA (reference sequence). The length of the CDR3 is 15 residues. This chain's CDR3 is CSARDHIDSPYEQYF.

The V call is TRBV15, the J call TRBJ2-1. The CDR3 totals 13 residues. CDR1 is LNHNV, CDR2 YYDKDF, per germline (reference sequence). CDR3: CATSRDRSYEQFF.

CDR3 amino acids: CASCAGSSYNEQFF. The rearrangement uses TRBV7-3 and TRBJ2-1. The germline gives CDR1 SGHTA, CDR2 FQGTGA. This CDR3 spans 14 amino acids.

J is TRBJ1-5 and V is TRBV3-1. Germline V lookup: CDR1 LGHDT, CDR2 YNNKEL (reference sequence). This CDR3 has 14 amino acids. The CDR3: CASSQRVLAGPQHF.

The chain joins TRBV7-7 to TRBJ2-1; TCRdb picks TRBD2, but there is no DNA to check that call. Germline assignment: CDR1 SSHAT and CDR2 FNYEAQ (reference sequence). The CDR3 has 15 amino acids. CDR3 sequence reads: CASSPTGLAGVRQFF.

The genes are TRBV20-1 and TRBJ2-3; without DNA, the TCRdb call of TRBD1 cannot be checked. Germline V gene sequence: CDR1 DFQATT, CDR2 SNEGSKA (reference sequence). The CDR3 runs to 13 residues. The CDR3 sequence is CSGTRDPTDTQYF.

This chain uses TRBV20-1 with TRBJ2-3; TCRdb names TRBD2, which stays unverified in the absence of DNA. The V gene's germline CDR1 is DFQATT and CDR2 SNEGSKA (reference sequence). The CDR3 has 15 amino acids. The CDR3 reads CSAKSPGGPADTQYF.

This chain uses TRBV24-1 with TRBJ2-3; lacking DNA, the TRBD2 call made by TCRdb goes unchecked. This CDR3 is built from 14 residues. Germline CDR1 is KGHDR and CDR2 is SFDVKD. The CDR3 region is CATSGRVPTDTQYF.

The chain has TRBV19 and TRBJ2-3; TCRdb's D call of TRBD2 is untestable without DNA. Germline assignment: CDR1 LNHDA and CDR2 SQIVND (reference sequence). The CDR3 loop spans 15 amino acids. The CDR3 protein is CASSKLAGNEDTQYF. Drawing the rest from reference TRBV19 and TRBJ2-3, the complete variable domain is DGGITQSPKYLFRKEGQNVTLSCEQNLNHDAMYWYRQDPGQGLRLIYYSQIVNDFQKGDIAEGYSVSREKKESFPLTVTSAQKNPTAFYLCASSKLAGNEDTQYFGPGTRLTVL.

This chain's CDR3 is CSASGLAGSGANVLTF. V gene TRBV20-1 combines with J gene TRBJ2-6; without DNA, the TCRdb call of TRBD2 cannot be checked. CDR3 length: 16 residues. The V gene's germline CDR1 is DFQATT and CDR2 SNEGSKA (reference sequence).

The J gene is TRBJ1-1, the V gene TRBV7-2; TCRdb names TRBD1, which stays unverified in the absence of DNA. Germline CDR1 SGHTA, CDR2 FQGNSA. The CDR3 runs 15 residues. The CDR3 loop is CASSPRTGEGTEAFF.

The chain couples TRBV6-5 to TRBJ1-2; with no DNA, the TCRdb D assignment of TRBD1 cannot be verified. CDR1 MNHEY and CDR2 SVGAGI come from the germline V gene. The CDR3 has 14 amino acids. CDR3 protein: CASSYQDRPYGYTF.

This chain uses TRBV12-3 or TRBV12-4 with TRBJ1-2; TCRdb's assignment of TRBD1 cannot be checked, as there is no DNA. The CDR3 consists of 18 residues. The CDR3 spells CASSSSLDRGLGNYGYTF.

The chain links TRBV6-5 to TRBJ2-5. Germline assignment: CDR1 MNHEY and CDR2 SVGAGI. This CDR3 has 14 residues. The CDR3 loop reads CASSYGVGQETQYF.

The chain uses TRBV20-1 and TRBJ2-1; absent DNA, TCRdb's TRBD2 call cannot be checked. CDR3 size: 19 residues. Germline-derived CDR1 and CDR2 are DFQATT and SNEGSKA (reference sequence). The CDR3 sequence: CSARVGGLAGAQFYNEQFF.

The CDR3 region is CSVEDLLASNGQFF. This chain joins TRBV29-1 and TRBJ2-1; TCRdb outputs TRBD2, but without DNA this stays unchecked. The CDR3 loop spans 14 amino acids. The germline CDR1 and CDR2 sequences are SQVTM and ANQGSEA.

CDR3 loop: CASSADYHSYNEQFF. J is TRBJ2-1 and V is TRBV7-3; TCRdb's D gene call, TRBD2, goes unchecked for lack of DNA. The CDR3 spans 15 residues. Germline-derived CDR1 and CDR2 are SGHTA and FQGTGA.

The chain carries TRBV19 and TRBJ2-2. The germline gives CDR1 LNHDA, CDR2 SQIVND (reference sequence). The CDR3 runs 13 residues. The CDR3 loop is CASSMQGFGELFF.

The chain uses TRBV6-5 and TRBJ1-1; TCRdb's D call, TRBD1, is unchecked because there is no DNA. This CDR3 comprises 17 residues. CDR1 is MNHEY and CDR2 is SVGAGI in the germline V gene. The CDR3: CASSYSWGRGVNTEAFF.

The chain combines TRBV29-1 with TRBJ2-1; TCRdb indicates TRBD2, and absent DNA this call remains unverified. Germline V gene data show CDR1 as SQVTM and CDR2 as ANQGSEA. The CDR3 contains 14 residues. This CDR3 reads CSVTISGRYNEQFF.